These 28 T cell receptor beta chains share one sample of origin, sequenced in a study of T-cell reconstitution after alpha-beta-depleted transplantation in children. Unique molecular identifiers were incorporated when the TCRbeta library was constructed. TCRdb re-called the PCR reads through MiXCR, storing one row per CDR3 protein. The table records approximately 500,000 distinct CDR3 sequences, 25% to 30% of them present only once. This material consisted of PBMCs, taken before TCRalphabeta/CD19-depleted stem cell transplant. Receptor source: a boy in the first two years of life with Wiskott-Aldrich syndrome, due to receive a stem cell transplant.

This clonotype was recorded many times. V gene TRBV5-1 combines with J gene TRBJ2-3; no firm D call. The germline gives CDR1 SGHRS, CDR2 YFSETQ. V dropped 0 bases and J dropped 0 bases, with 8 bases sitting between them. The CDR3 contains 15 residues. CDR3 protein: CASSLGVLSTDTQYF. As DNA, the CDR3 is TGCGCCAGCAGCTTGGGCGTATTGAGCACAGATACGCAGTATTTT.

This clonotype turned up a few times. The gene calls are TRBV5-1 and TRBJ2-1, with TRBD2 identical over 11 bases. Germline V lookup: CDR1 SGHRS, CDR2 YFSETQ. V lost 4 bases to trimming and J lost 7 bases; unmatched junction nucleotides: 16. There are 18 residues in the CDR3. CDR3 residues: CASSLAGRVLAGANEQFF. The CDR3 region has the DNA TGCGCCAGCAGCCTCGCCGGTCGGGTACTAGCGGGAGCAAATGAGCAGTTCTTC.

This sequence joins TRBV5-1 and TRBJ2-1; D is ambiguous. The V and J ends lost 4 bases and 3 bases respectively, with 14 bases between them. Germline CDR1 reads SGHRS; CDR2 reads YFSETQ. CDR3 size: 15 residues. CDR3 residues: CASSATDRNYNEQFF. CDR3 DNA: TGCGCCAGCAGCGCGACGGATAGGAACTACAATGAGCAGTTCTTC.

This clonotype was picked up a small number of times. The rearrangement uses TRBV29-1 and TRBJ2-7; D is unclear. Trimming stripped 4 bases from V and 0 bases from J, with 10 bases between. Germline assignment: CDR1 SQVTM and CDR2 ANQGSEA. The CDR3 covers 13 residues. The CDR3 loop is CSVGGRNSYEQYF. CDR3 in DNA: TGCAGCGTTGGGGGTCGGAACTCCTACGAGCAGTACTTC.

CDR3 DNA sequence: TGCGCCAGCAGCTTGACTAGCGCCTACAATGAGCAGTTCTTC. It is translated as CASSLTSAYNEQFF. This chain connects TRBV5-1 to TRBJ2-1; 7 nucleotides line up with TRBD2. Unmatched junction bases numbered 0, after V lost 1 base and J lost 2 bases. The germline V gene has CDR1 SGHRS and CDR2 YFSETQ. There are 14 residues in the CDR3.

The chain employs TRBV5-1 and TRBJ2-6, with unresolved D. V was cut by 0 bases and J by 0 bases, with 10 bases left in between. The CDR3 is 17 residues long. Germline lookup yields CDR1 SGHRS and CDR2 YFSETQ. The CDR3 DNA is TGCGCCAGCAGCTTGGAACTCCGGAGCTCTGGGGCCAACGTCCTGACTTTC. It yields the protein CASSLELRSSGANVLTF. The complete variable domain, with remaining parts taken from reference TRBV5-1 and TRBJ2-6, reads KAGVTQTPRYLIKTRGQQVTLSCSPISGHRSVSWYQQTPGQGLQFLFEYFSETQRNKGNFPGRFSGRQFSNSRSEMNVSTLELGDSALYLCASSLELRSSGANVLTFGAGSRLTVL.

The chain couples TRBV6-5 to TRBJ1-2, with a possible D match to TRBD1 (6 bases). Germline lookup yields CDR1 MNHEY and CDR2 SVGAGI. This CDR3 comprises 14 residues. The V gene lost 2 bases and the J gene lost 4 bases, with 11 bases spanning the gap. Here the CDR3 reads CASSYKDSPYGYTF. DNA of the CDR3: TGTGCCAGCAGTTACAAGGACAGTCCCTATGGCTACACCTTC.

This clonotype was observed a handful of times. The chain recombines TRBV28 with TRBJ2-1, with 9 bases that match TRBD2. This CDR3 has 20 residues. Looked up from germline, CDR1 is MDHEN and CDR2 is SYDVKM. With V trimmed by 2 bases and J by 1 base, 15 bases remained unmatched. For the CDR3, the DNA is TGTGCCAGCAGTTTAGGGGTTCTGGCGGGAGGGCCCATTTCCTACAATGAGCAGTTCTTC. This encodes CASSLGVLAGGPISYNEQFF.

The gene calls are TRBV28 and TRBJ2-3, with 7 bases aligning to TRBD1. Germline V gene data show CDR1 as MDHEN and CDR2 as SYDVKM. The CDR3 contains 14 residues. The J segment lost 0 bases and the V segment lost 4 bases, leaving 1 base of the junction unmatched. The CDR3 nucleotides are TGTGCCAGCAGTTGGGGACAGAGCACAGATACGCAGTATTTT. Translating gives CASSWGQSTDTQYF.

V and J are TRBV5-1 and TRBJ2-7; tentatively, D is TRBD1 (5 bases). V dropped 2 bases and J dropped 5 bases, with 14 bases sitting between them. The CDR3 has 14 amino acids. From germline, CDR1 is SGHRS and CDR2 YFSETQ. This CDR3 is CASSLASGNHEQYF. In DNA, the CDR3 is TGCGCCAGCAGCTTAGCATCAGGGAACCACGAGCAGTACTTC.

This clonotype appeared a few times. The chain has TRBV5-1 and TRBJ2-1; D remains unclear. Trimming shortened V by 4 bases and J by 3 bases, and 11 bases separated the two germline ends. This CDR3 is built from 14 residues. Germline lookup yields CDR1 SGHRS and CDR2 YFSETQ. The CDR3 reads CASSPYRNYNEQFF. CDR3 bases: TGCGCCAGCAGCCCATACAGAAACTACAATGAGCAGTTCTTC.

Only a few counts were recorded for this clonotype. The chain couples TRBV20-1 to TRBJ2-7; weak D call: TRBD2 (6 bases). V was shortened by 3 bases and J by 5 bases, with 11 bases between the two germline ends. Per germline, CDR1 DFQATT and CDR2 SNEGSKA (reference sequence). The CDR3 has 12 residues. The CDR3 loop is CSASGSWHEQYF. CDR3 coding DNA: TGCAGTGCTAGCGGGAGCTGGCACGAGCAGTACTTC.

This clonotype was detected many times. V gene TRBV20-1 combines with J gene TRBJ1-5, with 8 bases that match TRBD1. CDR3 length equals 12 residues. The V gene's germline CDR1 is DFQATT and CDR2 SNEGSKA (reference sequence). The V segment lost 7 bases and the J segment 2 bases; nucleotides outside the gene matches: 1. The CDR3 is CSGGQGNQPQHF. CDR3 bases: TGCAGTGGGGGACAGGGCAATCAGCCCCAGCATTTT.

This clonotype occurred a few times. The chain combines TRBV5-6 with TRBJ2-2; 7 nucleotides align to TRBD2. CDR3 length: 16 amino acids. Per the germline V gene, CDR1 is SGHDT and CDR2 is YYEEEE. Losses at the gene ends were 4 bases for V and 0 bases for J; bases not matched to a gene: 6. The CDR3 here is CASSDTLATNTGELFF. The CDR3 nucleotides are TGTGCCAGCAGCGACACACTAGCGACGAACACCGGGGAGCTGTTTTTT.

This chain uses TRBV27 with TRBJ2-6; D might be TRBD1 (5 bases). CDR3 length: 15 amino acids. The germline gives CDR1 MNHEY, CDR2 SMNVEV (reference sequence). V lost 4 bases to trimming and J lost 2 bases, with 9 bases between them. The CDR3 sequence: CASSYRLAGANVLTF. The CDR3 DNA is TGTGCCAGCAGTTACAGGCTGGCTGGGGCCAACGTCCTGACTTTC.

The rearrangement uses TRBV5-1 and TRBJ2-3, with TRBD2 identical over 9 bases. CDR3 length equals 16 residues. V trimming: 3 bases; J trimming: 0 bases; junction bases outside the gene matches: 5. Looked up from germline, CDR1 is SGHRS and CDR2 is YFSETQ. The CDR3, as DNA: TGCGCCAGCAGCTCCTCCCTAGCGGGAAGCACAGATACGCAGTATTTT. Translation gives CASSSSLAGSTDTQYF.

V usage is TRBV6-1 and J usage is TRBJ1-1; TRBD1 aligns across 7 bases. This CDR3 region has 15 residues. Per germline, CDR1 MNHNS and CDR2 SASEGT. The trim removed 6 bases at V and 1 base at J, leaving 8 bases unmatched. The CDR3 is CASSRGTARNTEAFF. The CDR3 nucleotides are TGTGCCAGCAGCCGTGGGACAGCGAGGAACACTGAAGCTTTCTTT.

This clonotype occurred a few times. This sequence joins TRBV20-1 and TRBJ2-7; 9 bases align to TRBD2. CDR1 DFQATT and CDR2 SNEGSKA come from the germline V gene (reference sequence). This CDR3 is 16 amino acids long. V gave up 0 bases and J gave up 4 bases; unmatched junction bases: 10. The CDR3, as DNA: TGCAGTGCTAGAGATAGGGGCGGGAGGGCGTGGTACGAGCAGTACTTC. Translating it yields CSARDRGGRAWYEQYF.

This clonotype was found a few times. The genes are TRBV10-3 and TRBJ1-4; TRBD1 matches 9 bases. Germline V CDR1 and CDR2: ENHRY, SYGVKD. J lost 8 bases, V lost 6 bases, and 4 bases had no gene match. The CDR3 extends over 13 amino acids. In DNA, the CDR3 is TGTGCCATCAGGGGACAGGGACGCGAAAAACTGTTTTTT. As protein: CAIRGQGREKLFF.

This chain connects TRBV12-3 or TRBV12-4 to TRBJ2-3; 14 bases agree with TRBD2. CDR3 length: 19 residues. The trim removed 11 bases at V and 1 base at J, leaving 17 bases unmatched. CDR3 amino acids: CACCSKGLAGEERTDTQYF. The CDR3 DNA follows: TGTGCCTGCTGTTCTAAGGGACTAGCGGGAGAGGAGCGCACAGATACGCAGTATTTT.

This clonotype was seen a handful of times. The chain recombines TRBV15 with TRBJ2-3, with 7 bases lining up with TRBD2. CDR3 length: 15 residues. The V gene end was trimmed by 1 base and the J gene end by 3 bases; junction bases not matched to a gene: 4. Germline loops: CDR1 LNHNV, CDR2 YYDKDF (reference sequence). The CDR3 sequence is CATSRAGGRTDTQYF. The DNA of the CDR3 is TGTGCCACCAGCAGAGCGGGGGGTCGGACAGATACGCAGTATTTT.

The chain recombines TRBV5-1 with TRBJ2-3, with 7 bases fitting TRBD2. This CDR3 has 15 amino acids. Germline V lookup: CDR1 SGHRS, CDR2 YFSETQ. J was trimmed by 4 bases and V by 4 bases; bases with no gene match: 9. CDR3 nucleotide sequence: TGCGCCAGCAGCACCCGGGCGGGAGATGCAGATACGCAGTATTTT. Translated, it gives CASSTRAGDADTQYF.

The rearrangement uses TRBV5-5 and TRBJ2-7; 7 bases match TRBD2. Germline values: CDR1 SGHKS, CDR2 YYEKEE (reference sequence). V was clipped by 9 bases and J by 3 bases; unmatched bases: 9. The CDR3 covers 13 residues. The CDR3 sequence: CAMAPGRGYEQYF. The CDR3 region has the DNA TGTGCCATGGCCCCTGGGAGGGGCTACGAGCAGTACTTC. The whole variable domain, remainder taken from reference TRBV5-5 and TRBJ2-7, is DAGVTQSPTHLIKTRGQQVTLRCSPISGHKSVSWYQQVLGQGPQFIFQYYEKEERGRGNFPDRFSARQFPNYSSELNVNALLLGDSALYLCAMAPGRGYEQYFGPGTRLTVT.

This clonotype was seen many times. CDR3 region: CASSLGDTSYEQYF. As DNA, the CDR3 is TGTGCCAGCAGCTTGGGGGACACCTCCTACGAGCAGTACTTC. The genes are TRBV5-8 and TRBJ2-7; D might be TRBD1 (6 bases). The CDR3 is 14 residues long. V was pared by 0 bases and J by 0 bases, with 7 bases between. Germline CDR1 reads SGHTS; CDR2 reads YDEGEE.

This clonotype was found a few times. The chain uses TRBV10-3 and TRBJ2-7, with D perhaps matching TRBD1 (7 bases). This CDR3 is 12 amino acids long. The germline V and J ends were trimmed by 9 bases and 4 bases, with 13 bases remaining between them. Germline V CDR1 and CDR2: ENHRY, SYGVKD. CDR3 in DNA: TGTGCCATGGGGGGACAGCTTTACGAGCAGTACTTC. Protein sequence: CAMGGQLYEQYF.

This clonotype was detected only a few times. CDR3: CASSQSISYNEQFF. The CDR3 nucleotides are TGCGCCAGCAGCCAATCAATTTCCTACAATGAGCAGTTCTTC. The chain uses TRBV5-1 and TRBJ2-1; D unclear. The length of the CDR3 is 14 residues. V dropped 4 bases and J dropped 1 base, with 9 bases sitting between them. Germline V gives CDR1 SGHRS, CDR2 YFSETQ. Together with reference TRBV5-1 and TRBJ2-1, the CDR3 gives the full variable domain: KAGVTQTPRYLIKTRGQQVTLSCSPISGHRSVSWYQQTPGQGLQFLFEYFSETQRNKGNFPGRFSGRQFSNSRSEMNVSTLELGDSALYLCASSQSISYNEQFFGPGTRLTVL.

The CDR3 is CASLRDRGRNEQFF. CDR3 DNA sequence: TGTGCCAGCCTCCGGGACAGGGGGAGGAATGAGCAGTTCTTC. The chain links TRBV10-3 to TRBJ2-1; 11 bases align to TRBD1. V shed 10 bases, J shed 7 bases, and the junction held 9 bases outside the gene matches. Germline CDR1 and CDR2: ENHRY and SYGVKD. This CDR3 has 14 residues.

The sample holds a few counts of this clonotype. V usage is TRBV20-1 and J usage is TRBJ2-4; TRBD2 might be the D (6 bases). The CDR3 has 14 residues. Germline CDR1 and CDR2: DFQATT and SNEGSKA (reference sequence). The V gene lost 6 bases and the J gene lost 10 bases, with 22 bases spanning the gap. The CDR3 DNA follows: TGCAGTGCCCCCAAAATGGGGGGTCGGGAGATTCAGTACTTC. It yields the protein CSAPKMGGREIQYF.